What follows are 15 T cell receptor beta chains derived from one specimen sequenced in a study of cytomegalovirus exposure and HLA in healthy donors. Primers: 60 Vbeta forward and 13 Jbeta reverse. Profiling relied on immunoSEQ multiplex PCR, and the TCRdb table lists in-frame clones only, not all of them. The sample carries approximately 170,000 clones, roughly 84% recorded once. What was sequenced was PBMCs. These receptors originate from a male donor in good health and CMV-seronegative.

V usage is TRBV6-5 and J usage is TRBJ1-1, with TRBD1 matching over 8 bases. The CDR3 has 16 amino acids. V lost 2 bases and J lost 0; bases outside the gene matches: 5. Germline CDR1 MNHEY, CDR2 SVGAGI. The CDR3 reads CASSYADRELNTEAFF. The CDR3 region has the DNA TGTGCCAGCAGTTACGCGGACAGGGAGTTGAACACTGAAGCTTTCTTT.

V is TRBV11-3 and J is TRBJ2-3; TRBD2 might be the D (6 bases). There are 17 residues in the CDR3. The V gene's germline CDR1 is SGHNT and CDR2 YENEEA. V was cut by 1 base and J by 0 bases, with 14 bases left in between. The CDR3 DNA sequence: TGTGCCAGCAGCTTAGGGAGGGACCACTCTAGCACAGATACGCAGTATTTT. This codes for CASSLGRDHSSTDTQYF.

This sequence joins TRBV28 and TRBJ2-5; 9 nucleotides line up with TRBD2. Germline CDR1 is MDHEN and CDR2 is SYDVKM. After removal of 6 bases from V and 2 bases from J, the junction contained 16 bases not matched to a gene. The CDR3 sequence is 18 residues long. In DNA, the CDR3 is TGTGCCAGCAGCCCCCTGTCGCGGGAGGGGGTTTATCAAGAGACCCAGTACTTC. Its translation: CASSPLSREGVYQETQYF.

The gene calls are TRBV5-4 and TRBJ2-5, with 7 positions matching TRBD1. CDR3 length: 14 amino acids. Germline V gene lookup returns CDR1 SGHNT and CDR2 YYREEE (reference sequence). The J segment lost 5 bases and the V segment lost 3 bases, leaving 7 bases of the junction unmatched. CDR3 coding DNA: TGTGCCAGCAGCTCCCAAGGGGGCCGGGAGACCCAGTACTTC. This codes for CASSSQGGRETQYF.

J is TRBJ2-2 and V is TRBV6-6; D is ambiguous. Deletions cut 2 bases from V and 7 bases from J, with 14 bases between. CDR3 length: 15 residues. Germline assignment: CDR1 MNHNY and CDR2 SVGAGI (reference sequence). The CDR3 loop is CASSYLGSLIGELFF. The CDR3 coding sequence is TGTGCCAGCAGTTACCTGGGTAGCCTTATCGGGGAGCTGTTTTTT.

The CDR3 loop is CASSNRQLNTDTQYF. In nucleotides, the CDR3 is TGTGCCAGCAGCAATAGACAGCTTAACACAGATACGCAGTATTTT. The chain joins TRBV27 to TRBJ2-3, with D possibly TRBD1 on 5 matching bases. This CDR3 contains 15 residues. V was cut by 6 bases and J by 2 bases, with 15 bases left in between. Germline values: CDR1 MNHEY, CDR2 SMNVEV (reference sequence).

J is TRBJ1-5 and V is TRBV6-1, with D possibly matching TRBD1 (5 bases). Germline CDR1 and CDR2: MNHNS and SASEGT. This CDR3 spans 15 amino acids. V lost 7 bases and J 0 bases, leaving 13 bases between the germline ends. As DNA, the CDR3 is TGTGCCAGCAAGCAGACAGAATATAGCAATCAGCCCCAGCATTTT. Translation gives CASKQTEYSNQPQHF.

This rearrangement joins TRBV10-3 to TRBJ1-1; D is unclear. Trimming pared 0 bases from V and 0 bases from J, leaving 5 bases between. Per the germline V gene, CDR1 is ENHRY and CDR2 is SYGVKD. The length of the CDR3 is 14 residues. This chain's CDR3 is CAISESQMNTEAFF. The CDR3 nucleotides are TGTGCCATCAGTGAGTCCCAAATGAACACTGAAGCTTTCTTT.

The chain recombines TRBV29-1 with TRBJ2-2, with 9 bases matching TRBD1. This CDR3 region has 14 residues. With V trimmed by 5 bases and J by 0 bases, 1 base remained unmatched. Germline CDR1 reads SQVTM; CDR2 reads ANQGSEA. CDR3 sequence: CSVRTGANTGELFF. The CDR3 DNA reads TGCAGCGTTAGGACAGGGGCGAACACCGGGGAGCTGTTTTTT.

This chain connects TRBV9 to TRBJ2-3; the match to TRBD1 covers 9 bases. From germline, CDR1 is SGDLS and CDR2 YYNGEE. V shed 3 bases, J shed 2 bases, and the junction held 10 bases outside the gene matches. CDR3 length equals 17 residues. This CDR3 is CASSATTRDRDTDTQYF. CDR3 nucleotides: TGTGCCAGCAGCGCAACGACCCGGGACAGGGACACAGATACGCAGTATTTT.

Comment on this clone: The sample carries other DNA sequences with the same CDR3. The chain recombines TRBV19 with TRBJ2-5; D is uncertain. The CDR3 loop spans 11 amino acids. Trimming left V 4 bases short and J 4 bases short, with 4 bases between. CDR1 is LNHDA and CDR2 is SQIVND in the germline V gene (reference sequence). CDR3 loop: CASSTRETQYF. DNA for the CDR3: TGTGCCAGTAGTACTAGAGAGACCCAGTACTTC.

The J gene is TRBJ1-3, the V gene TRBV5-6, with 9 bases aligning to TRBD1. The ends lost 4 bases at V and 0 bases at J; junction bases unmatched: 8. Germline loops: CDR1 SGHDT, CDR2 YYEEEE. The CDR3 runs 17 residues. CDR3 loop: CASSERQGDVSGNTIYF. CDR3 bases: TGTGCCAGCAGCGAGAGACAGGGGGACGTCTCTGGAAACACCATATATTTT.

Comments on this clone: The same CDR3 is also encoded by other DNA sequences in this sample. The chain has TRBV6-1 and TRBJ1-5; D gene ambiguous. The germline V gene has CDR1 MNHNS and CDR2 SASEGT. The CDR3 sequence is 14 residues long. Trimming took off 6 bases at V and 0 bases at J, with 9 bases between the two ends. This CDR3 reads CASSGEYSNQPQHF. The CDR3 nucleotides read TGTGCCAGCAGCGGGGAGTATAGCAATCAGCCCCAGCATTTT.

J is TRBJ2-2 and V is TRBV7-8; D is possibly TRBD2 (6 bases). The V end was cut by 0 bases, the J end by 4 bases, with 18 bases between. The germline CDR1 and CDR2 sequences are SGHVS and FQNEAQ. The CDR3 contains 18 residues. This chain's CDR3 is CASSLAPLGSGGTGELFF. The CDR3 coding sequence is TGTGCCAGCAGCTTAGCGCCTCTCGGGAGTGGTGGCACCGGGGAGCTGTTTTTT.

This chain uses TRBV7-2 with TRBJ2-7, with TRBD2 identical over 7 bases. The ends lost 8 bases at V and 1 base at J; junction bases unmatched: 8. The CDR3 contains 14 residues. Germline V CDR1 and CDR2: SGHTA, FQGNSA. The CDR3 DNA sequence: TGTGCCAGCCACGATAGCGGGTCGTCCTACGAGCAGTACTTC. Its protein is CASHDSGSSYEQYF.